This TCR beta chain was recovered during a study of blood T cell repertoires in COVID-19. Study details: Acute-phase and convalescent COVID-19 samples originated in the United States, Italy and Spain. PBMCs, B-cell-depleted T cells, or T cells provided the cDNA or gDNA that made up the material.

Germline lookup yields CDR1 SGHVS and CDR2 FNYEAQ. There are 15 residues in the CDR3. Deletions cut 4 bases from V and 2 bases from J, with 13 bases between. Original methodology: From reference gene primer amplification, estimates of nucleated cell counts were derived. Clones were read by immunoSEQ multiplex PCR, and TCRdb kept only the in-frame ones, dropping some. The V and J calls and clone size were taken over from that table, and D and trimming were inferred from the DNA. The sample has 230,000 or so clones; roughly 82% are singletons. This TCR came from a woman between 40 and 50 years old who had recovered from COVID-19. The V and J genes are TRBV7-6 and TRBJ2-3; no definite D call. Input material: peripheral blood. The CDR3 region is CASSSLPPPTDTQYF. The DNA of the CDR3 is TGTGCCAGCAGCTCACTCCCTCCGCCCACAGATACGCAGTATTTT. Filled out from reference TRBV7-6 and TRBJ2-3, the complete variable domain reads GAGVSQSPRYKVTKRGQDVALRCDPISGHVSLYWYRQALGQGPEFLTYFNYEAQQDKSGLPNDRFSAERPEGSISTLTIQRTEQRDSAMYRCASSSLPPPTDTQYFGPGTRLTVL.